Following are 17 T cell receptor beta chains from one sample sequenced in a study of metastatic and nonmetastatic thyroid tumors. TCRdb recomputed clones from the PCR reads via MiXCR. This sample has tens of thousands of clones, with more than 20% found just once. Patients had received no treatment of any kind before thyroid surgery. What was sequenced was blood. The receptors derive from a female donor with papillary thyroid cancer or a benign thyroid nodule (not recorded which). Some clones in this sample may be carry-over from other donors' samples.

Points on this clone: A read error may be the cause here, since a much bigger clone is one base away. The chain employs TRBV5-4 and TRBJ2-1; no reliable D call. This CDR3 is 13 amino acids long. Germline V gene sequence: CDR1 SGHNT, CDR2 YYREEE (reference sequence). The CDR3 spells CASSLDNYSEQFF. CDR3 sequence (DNA): TGTGCCAGCAGCTTGGACAACTACAGTGAGCAGTTCTTC.

The chain carries TRBV2 and TRBJ1-2; D remains ambiguous. The CDR3 is 12 residues long. Trimming stripped 6 bases from V and 8 bases from J, with 13 bases between. Germline V gene lookup returns CDR1 SNHLY and CDR2 FYNNEI. The CDR3 here is CASRELVAGYTF. CDR3 nucleotides: TGTGCCAGCAGGGAATTGGTGGCAGGCTACACCTTC.

This clone was counted between two and nine times. The same CDR3 arises from other DNA sequences in this sample as well. CDR3 sequence reads: CASSFPQNIIAGGSYNEQFF. The CDR3 nucleotides read TGCGCCAGCAGCTTCCCTCAAAATATAATAGCAGGAGGCTCCTACAATGAGCAGTTCTTC. This chain joins TRBV5-1 and TRBJ2-1; TRBD2 might be the D (5 bases). V gave up 2 bases and J gave up 0 bases, with 24 bases separating them. CDR1 is SGHRS, CDR2 YFSETQ, per germline. The CDR3 runs to 20 residues.

The table lists this clone with a few counts. A read error may account for a junction end that differs from germline. The chain joins TRBV6-2 or TRBV6-3 to TRBJ2-7; D uncertain. This CDR3 has 14 residues. The germline gives CDR1 MNHEY, CDR2 SVGEGT. CDR3: CASSYSTPTYEQYF. CDR3 in DNA: TGTGCTAGCAGTTACTCTACACCGACCTACGAGCAGTACTTC.

This clone was observed many times. This chain joins TRBV27 and TRBJ2-4; the match to TRBD2 covers 10 bases. The CDR3 is 15 amino acids. Germline trimming cut 5 bases from V and 1 base from J; bases unmatched to any gene: 2. CDR1 and CDR2 (germline): MNHEY, SMNVEV (reference sequence). This chain's CDR3 is CASSLSGRAKNIQYF. In DNA, the CDR3 is TGTGCCAGCAGTCTTAGCGGGAGGGCCAAAAACATTCAGTACTTC.

This clone has ten or more counts. The V and J genes are TRBV29-1 and TRBJ2-1, with D possibly being TRBD1 (6 bases). V lost 6 bases, J lost 8 bases, and 17 bases lay in between. Germline CDR1 reads SQVTM; CDR2 reads ANQGSEA. The CDR3 sequence is 13 residues long. CDR3 in DNA: TGCAGCGTATCTAGGGGGAGAGGGGATGAGCAGTTCTTC. It encodes CSVSRGRGDEQFF.

V is TRBV5-1 and J is TRBJ1-2, with D perhaps matching TRBD1 (5 bases). V lost 2 bases, J lost 3 bases, and 17 bases lay in between. The CDR3 consists of 16 residues. CDR1 SGHRS and CDR2 YFSETQ come from the germline V gene. CDR3 nucleotide sequence: TGCGCCAGCAGCTTTGGGTTGGGGGGACGGGACTATGGCTACACCTTC. The encoded protein is CASSFGLGGRDYGYTF.

This chain uses TRBV20-1 with TRBJ2-2; no reliable D call. CDR3 length equals 15 residues. CDR1 and CDR2 from the germline V gene are DFQATT and SNEGSKA (reference sequence). V lost 1 base and J lost 11, with 20 bases in between. CDR3 loop: CSARARTANTVELFF. The CDR3 DNA reads TGCAGTGCTAGAGCCAGGACGGCGAACACCGTTGAGCTGTTTTTT.

This clone was picked up many times. The chain combines TRBV18 with TRBJ1-2; D might be TRBD1 (6 bases). The CDR3 consists of 14 residues. Trimming removed 2 bases at V and 2 bases at J, with 9 bases between. Germline CDR1 and CDR2: KGHSH and LQKENI. This chain's CDR3 is CASSPYGTNYGYTF. CDR3 sequence (DNA): TGTGCCAGCTCACCATACGGGACAAACTATGGCTACACCTTC.

This clone was seen at least ten times. Other nucleotide sequences from this sample produce the same CDR3. The rearrangement uses TRBV11-3 and TRBJ1-4, with TRBD1 as a possible D gene (5 bases). Deletions cut 5 bases from V and 6 bases from J, with 10 bases between. This CDR3 spans 13 amino acids. The germline V gene encodes CDR1 SGHNT and CDR2 YENEEA. The DNA for the CDR3 is TGTGCCAGCAGCAAGGGGACCGATGAAAAACTGTTTTTT. Protein sequence: CASSKGTDEKLFF.

This clone was seen many times. The junction departs from the called germline gene at one end, perhaps through a read error. Other DNA sequences in this specimen translate into the identical CDR3. The chain combines TRBV11-2 with TRBJ1-1; the D gene is possibly TRBD1 (6 bases). Germline CDR1 reads SGHAT; CDR2 reads FQNNGV. The CDR3 sequence is 15 residues long. This CDR3 is CASSAAQGIDTEAFF. In nucleotides, the CDR3 is TGCGCCAGCAGCGCCGCACAGGGCATAGACACTGAAGCTTTCTTT.

There are many counts of this clone. The chain links TRBV14 to TRBJ2-4, with 7 nucleotides matching TRBD1. Per germline, CDR1 SGHDN and CDR2 FVKESK. The CDR3 extends over 19 amino acids. After removal of 4 bases from V and 4 bases from J, the junction contained 19 bases not matched to a gene. The CDR3 bases are TGTGCCAGCAGCCCGGACCTGAAATCAGGGGGAGCGAGGAAAAACATTCAGTACTTC. This gives the protein CASSPDLKSGGARKNIQYF.

This clone was seen many times. CDR3 in amino acids: CASSYSSGTQYF. DNA of the CDR3: TGTGCCAGCAGTTACTCATCCGGGACCCAGTACTTC. The chain uses TRBV6-5 and TRBJ2-5; D remains ambiguous. This CDR3 has 12 amino acids. Deletions cut 0 bases from V and 7 bases from J, with 6 bases between. CDR1 MNHEY and CDR2 SVGAGI come from the germline V gene.

This clone was picked up many times. The rearrangement links TRBV7-6 to TRBJ2-3; 7 bases align to TRBD1. This CDR3 is built from 18 residues. Germline CDR1 SGHVS, CDR2 FNYEAQ. The trim removed 4 bases at V and 2 bases at J, leaving 15 bases unmatched. The CDR3 loop is CASSSRTGTDLNTDTQYF. CDR3 nucleotide sequence: TGTGCCAGCAGCTCACGGACAGGAACAGACTTAAACACAGATACGCAGTATTTT.

This clone rates as medium-sized. The rearrangement uses TRBV24-1 and TRBJ2-1; D call uncertain. V was cut by 6 bases and J by 0 bases, with 8 bases left in between. CDR1 and CDR2 (germline): KGHDR, SFDVKD. CDR3 length: 14 amino acids. The CDR3 coding sequence is TGTGCCACCAGTACCGACCGCTCCTACAATGAGCAGTTCTTC. This gives the protein CATSTDRSYNEQFF.

This clone counts as medium-sized. The chain has TRBV6-6 and TRBJ1-2; maybe TRBD1 (5 bases). Germline CDR1 reads MNHNY; CDR2 reads SVGAGI (reference sequence). The CDR3 has 13 amino acids. V dropped 0 bases and J dropped 8 bases, with 10 bases sitting between them. The CDR3 sequence: CASSYSVGGGYTF. The CDR3, as DNA: TGTGCCAGCAGTTACTCGGTCGGGGGAGGCTACACCTTC.

The CDR3 sequence is CASSLWGQRYNEQFF. For the CDR3, the DNA is TGTGCCAGCAGCTTATGGGGACAGCGGTACAATGAGCAGTTCTTC. This rearrangement joins TRBV11-2 to TRBJ2-1; 7 bases are shared with TRBD1. The CDR3 spans 15 residues. Germline V gene sequence: CDR1 SGHAT, CDR2 FQNNGV. The ends lost 2 bases at V and 4 bases at J; junction bases unmatched: 5.